The following is a TCR beta chain sequence with its context. The data are from a study of blood T cell repertoires in COVID-19. V shed 4 bases and J 11 bases; nucleotides not matched to a gene: 11. The germline CDR1 and CDR2 sequences are SGHRS and YFSETQ. This CDR3 contains 13 residues. The protocol was immunoSEQ multiplex PCR, while the TCRdb copy is restricted to in-frame clones and leaves out a portion. The sample gives more than 250,000 clones, about 87% of which show up once; approximately 1.6% is in the top ten. Sequenced material: peripheral blood. The V gene is TRBV5-1, the J gene TRBJ1-1, with TRBD1 matching 7 bases. The source of this sequence is a woman in her twenties or thirties with COVID-19, enrolled during active disease. CDR3 loop: CASSGVTGSGAFF. The CDR3 region has the DNA TGCGCCAGCAGCGGGGTGACAGGGTCTGGGGCTTTCTTT.